A selection of T cell receptor beta chains follows, all from one sample in a study of CD8+CD57+ T cells in acquired aplastic anemia. One entry per CDR3 protein, called by TCRdb with MiXCR from the reads. The sample lists 150,000 to 200,000 distinct CDR3 sequences, under 70% occurring once. The sequencing sample was made of sorted CD4+, CD8+, or CD8+CD57+ T cells (not recorded which) from PBMCs. The receptors were sampled from a human donor with severe aplastic anemia or a healthy control (not recorded which). CDR3s include the opening cysteine and the closing phenylalanine or tryptophan. The D gene is left open where the match is weak. Clone size is given for some rows only: seen once, a few or many times, or a class if the clone is expanded.

d_gene	v_gene	abundance	j_gene	CDR3aa	CDR3nt
NA	TRBV7-8	NA	TRBJ2-7	CASSLPGTTEEQYF	TGTGCCAGCAGCTTACCAGGGACAACTGAAGAGCAGTACTTC
NA	TRBV21-1	NA	TRBJ2-7	CASSRDRAHEQYF	TGTGCCAGCAGCAGGGACAGGGCCCACGAGCAGTACTTC
NA	TRBV5-1	NA	TRBJ2-7	CASSQFRGRGNEQYF	TGCGCCAGCAGCCAATTCAGGGGCCGGGGGAATGAGCAGTACTTC
NA	TRBV7-2	NA	TRBJ1-6	CASSLALGTVHSPLHF	TGTGCCAGCAGCTTAGCGTTAGGGACGGTTCATTCACCCCTCCACTTT
TRBD2	TRBV7-9	once	TRBJ2-5	CASSLEPAGGETQYF	TGTGCCAGCAGCTTAGAACCAGCGGGAGGAGAGACCCAGTACTTC
TRBD2	TRBV24-1	many	TRBJ2-3	CATSDTRQAGEFTDTQYF	TGTGCCACCAGTGATACTCGCCAAGCGGGGGAATTCACAGATACGCAGTATTTT
NA	TRBV2	once	TRBJ2-2	CASNRENTGELFF	TGTGCCAGCAACAGGGAAAACACCGGGGAGCTGTTTTTT
TRBD1	TRBV29-1	NA	TRBJ2-7	CSVKHRGEQYF	TGCAGCGTAAAGCACAGGGGCGAGCAGTACTTC
NA	TRBV25-1	NA	TRBJ1-1	CASSESSGLNTEAFF	TGTGCCAGCAGTGAATCTAGCGGACTGAACACTGAAGCTTTCTTT
TRBD1	TRBV2	NA	TRBJ2-3	CASSETGLQDTQYF	TGTGCCAGCAGCGAGACAGGGCTCCAAGATACGCAGTATTTT
NA	TRBV10-3	NA	TRBJ1-1	CAISEGTYKTEAFF	TGTGCCATCAGTGAGGGGACATATAAGACTGAAGCTTTCTTT
NA	TRBV10-3	NA	TRBJ2-1	CAISEGQSYNEQFF	TGTGCCATCAGTGAGGGGCAGTCCTACAATGAGCAGTTCTTC
TRBD1	TRBV5-6	NA	TRBJ1-2	CASSQGGTGLYGYTF	TGTGCCAGCAGCCAGGGGGGGACAGGGTTGTATGGCTACACCTTC
TRBD2	TRBV3-1	NA	TRBJ2-2	CASSYTSGGNTGELFF	TGTGCCAGCAGCTATACTAGCGGGGGGAACACCGGGGAGCTGTTTTTT
NA	TRBV9	NA	TRBJ1-2	CASSRRTGLYEGYTF	TGTGCCAGCAGCCGAAGAACGGGACTATATGAGGGCTACACCTTC
TRBD2	TRBV2	NA	TRBJ2-3	CASRLGGLAGITDTQYF	TGTGCCAGCAGGTTAGGCGGACTAGCGGGAATCACAGATACGCAGTATTTT
NA	TRBV7-3	many	TRBJ2-3	CASSLGPDTQYF	TGTGCCAGCAGCCTGGGGCCAGATACGCAGTATTTT
NA	TRBV27	NA	TRBJ1-1	CASSARTDPNTEAFF	TGTGCCAGCAGTGCAAGGACAGACCCGAACACTGAAGCTTTCTTT
NA	TRBV2	NA	TRBJ1-5	CASSATIDQPQHF	TGTGCCAGCAGCGCGACCATCGATCAGCCCCAGCATTTT
NA	TRBV12-3/TRBV12-4	NA	TRBJ1-1	CASSLDGSMNTEAFF	TGTGCCAGCAGTCTCGACGGAAGCATGAACACTGAAGCTTTCTTT
TRBD1	TRBV20-1	NA	TRBJ2-3	CSADRGSTDTQYF	TGCAGTGCAGACAGGGGTAGCACAGATACGCAGTATTTT
NA	TRBV7-9	NA	TRBJ1-2	CASSNQAGDTNYGYTF	TGTGCCAGCAGCAATCAGGCAGGCGATACTAACTATGGCTACACCTTC
TRBD1	TRBV27	NA	TRBJ1-1	CAGSSGTGLNTEAFF	TGTGCCGGCAGTTCTGGGACAGGGCTGAACACTGAAGCTTTCTTT
TRBD2	TRBV6-5	few	TRBJ2-1	CASSYGASGGTLYNEQFF	TGTGCCAGCAGTTACGGCGCTAGCGGGGGGACCTTGTACAATGAGCAGTTCTTC
NA	TRBV7-9	NA	TRBJ1-1	CASSLSGVVNTEAFF	TGTGCCAGCAGCTTGTCGGGGGTTGTGAACACTGAAGCTTTCTTT
NA	TRBV19	many	TRBJ1-2	CASSFSIRVGEGYTF	TGTGCCAGTAGTTTCTCCATTCGAGTGGGGGAAGGCTACACCTTC
NA	TRBV7-9	NA	TRBJ2-7	CASSPGETYEQYF	TGTGCCAGCAGTCCGGGGGAAACCTACGAGCAGTACTTC
NA	TRBV7-9	once	TRBJ1-5	CASSLEGWQPQHF	TGTGCCAGCAGCTTGGAGGGGTGGCAGCCCCAGCATTTT
NA	TRBV10-3	NA	TRBJ1-1	CAISRDLGAEAFF	TGTGCCATCTCCCGGGACCTGGGGGCTGAAGCTTTCTTT
NA	TRBV29-1	NA	TRBJ1-4	CSVVAGLDEKLFF	TGCAGCGTTGTCGCGGGGCTGGACGAAAAACTGTTTTTT
TRBD1	TRBV25-1	NA	TRBJ2-7	CASSARGRGSSSYEQYF	TGTGCCAGCAGTGCTAGGGGCAGGGGGTCTAGCTCCTACGAGCAGTACTTC
TRBD1	TRBV28	NA	TRBJ1-2	CASSPDRARYGYTF	TGTGCCAGCAGCCCGGACAGGGCGCGATATGGCTACACCTTC
NA	TRBV20-1	NA	TRBJ2-7	CSARKGDEQYF	TGCAGTGCTAGAAAAGGGGACGAGCAGTACTTC
NA	TRBV12-3/TRBV12-4	many	TRBJ1-5	CASSPALEPQHF	TGTGCCAGCAGCCCGGCGCTAGAGCCCCAGCATTTT
TRBD1	TRBV11-2	few	TRBJ1-2	CASSLGTGAGYGYTF	TGTGCCAGCAGCTTGGGGACAGGGGCAGGGTATGGCTACACCTTC
NA	TRBV7-9	NA	TRBJ1-1	CASSRGVNTEAFF	TGTGCCAGCAGCCGGGGGGTGAACACTGAAGCTTTCTTT
NA	TRBV7-9	once	TRBJ2-7	CASSLDSPPFEEYF	TGTGCCAGCAGTTTGGACTCCCCACCGTTCGAGGAGTACTTC
NA	TRBV7-3	NA	TRBJ1-1	CASSQAGGEAFF	TGTGCCAGCAGCCAAGCGGGAGGTGAAGCTTTCTTT
NA	TRBV20-1	NA	TRBJ2-3	CSGLSTDTQYF	TGCAGTGGATTGAGCACAGATACGCAGTATTTT
NA	TRBV28	few	TRBJ1-2	CASTLWGNSGYLDGYTF	TGTGCCAGCACCCTTTGGGGCAACTCGGGCTACTTAGATGGCTACACCTTC
TRBD2	TRBV5-1	NA	TRBJ2-7	CASSIGLAGVYEQYF	TGCGCCAGCAGCATTGGACTAGCGGGAGTCTACGAGCAGTACTTC
TRBD1	TRBV12-3/TRBV12-4	NA	TRBJ2-2	CARGQDNTGELFF	TGTGCCAGAGGACAGGATAACACCGGGGAGCTGTTCTTT
TRBD1	TRBV2	many	TRBJ2-2	CASSEAYRGRAGELFF	TGTGCCAGCAGTGAAGCGTACAGGGGTCGGGCCGGGGAGCTGTTTTTT
NA	TRBV9	few	TRBJ1-5	CASSPGDIGTQHF	TGTGCCAGCAGCCCTGGGGACATTGGAACCCAGCATTTT
TRBD1	TRBV5-4	NA	TRBJ2-7	CASSSSGTGTYEQYF	TGTGCCAGCAGCTCCTCCGGGACAGGGACCTACGAACAGTACTTC